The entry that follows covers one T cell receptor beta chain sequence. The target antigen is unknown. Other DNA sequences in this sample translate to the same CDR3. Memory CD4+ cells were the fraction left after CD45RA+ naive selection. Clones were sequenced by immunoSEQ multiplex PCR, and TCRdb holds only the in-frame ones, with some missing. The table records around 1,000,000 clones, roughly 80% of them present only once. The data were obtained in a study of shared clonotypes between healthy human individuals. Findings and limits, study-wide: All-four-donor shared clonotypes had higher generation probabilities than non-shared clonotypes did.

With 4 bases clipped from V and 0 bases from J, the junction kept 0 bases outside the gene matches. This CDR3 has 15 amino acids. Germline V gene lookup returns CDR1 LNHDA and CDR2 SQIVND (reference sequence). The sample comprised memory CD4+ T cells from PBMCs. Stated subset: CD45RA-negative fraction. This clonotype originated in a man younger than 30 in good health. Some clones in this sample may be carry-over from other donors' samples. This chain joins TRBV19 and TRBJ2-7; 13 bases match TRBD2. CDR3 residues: CASSRTSGSSYEQYF. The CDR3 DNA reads TGTGCCAGTAGTAGGACTAGCGGGAGCTCCTACGAGCAGTACTTC.